This T cell receptor (beta chain) was recorded in a study of blood T cell repertoires in COVID-19. Method: immunoSEQ multiplex PCR; TCRdb's copy keeps in-frame clones and lacks some. The table records about 270,000 clones, approximately 84% of them present only once. The sequenced sample consisted of peripheral blood. The clonotype was recovered from a human donor in a cohort sampled during active COVID-19.

The CDR3 is CASSLGIGRVTYEQYF. DNA for the CDR3: TGCGCCAGCAGCTTAGGAATTGGTCGGGTCACCTACGAGCAGTACTTC. V usage is TRBV5-1 and J usage is TRBJ2-7; D remains unclear. With 2 bases removed from V and 2 bases from J, the gap between germline ends came to 17 bases. Germline V gene data show CDR1 as SGHRS and CDR2 as YFSETQ. The CDR3 totals 16 residues. Combining the CDR3 with reference TRBV5-1 and TRBJ2-7 gives the whole variable domain KAGVTQTPRYLIKTRGQQVTLSCSPISGHRSVSWYQQTPGQGLQFLFEYFSETQRNKGNFPGRFSGRQFSNSRSEMNVSTLELGDSALYLCASSLGIGRVTYEQYFGPGTRLTVT.